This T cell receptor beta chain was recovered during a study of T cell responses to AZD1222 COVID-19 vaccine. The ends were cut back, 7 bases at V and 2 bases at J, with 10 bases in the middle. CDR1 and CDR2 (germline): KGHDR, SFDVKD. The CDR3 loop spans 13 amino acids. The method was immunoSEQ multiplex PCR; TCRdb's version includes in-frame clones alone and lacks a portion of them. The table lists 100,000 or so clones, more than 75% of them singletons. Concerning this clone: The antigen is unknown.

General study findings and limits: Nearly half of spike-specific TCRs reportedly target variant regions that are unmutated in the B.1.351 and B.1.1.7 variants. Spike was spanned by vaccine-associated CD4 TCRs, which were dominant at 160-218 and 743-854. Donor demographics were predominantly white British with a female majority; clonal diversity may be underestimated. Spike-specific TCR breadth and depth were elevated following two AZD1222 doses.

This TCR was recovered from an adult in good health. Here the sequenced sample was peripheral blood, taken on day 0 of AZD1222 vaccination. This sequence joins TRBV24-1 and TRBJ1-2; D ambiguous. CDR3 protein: CATSPTVNYGYTF. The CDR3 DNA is TGTGCCACCAGCCCTACAGTGAACTATGGCTACACCTTC.